This T cell receptor (beta chain) was sequenced during a study of blood T cells in healthy people across ages. Study observations and caveats: Changes in expanded clonotypes were possibly confounded, as the CMV status of donors was unknown. Per million T cells, the diversity of TCR beta decreased roughly linearly as age advanced.

A sample-barcoded 5' primer and a J-beta primer mix were used in a second PCR of roughly 6 to 11 cycles. TCRdb analysed the 5' RACE reads with MiXCR anew, one entry per CDR3 protein. The sample has just under 550,000 distinct CDR3 sequences, 24% seen once; the top ten hold roughly 9%. This clonotype has at least ten counts. Its antigen is as yet unknown. Isolation per sample recovered at least 6.5 million PBMCs. The same data also went into a second study, on T cells of mothers and their children.

Sequenced material: blood. This sequence originates from a boy between 10 and 17 years old in good health.

CDR3 sequence (DNA): TGTGCCAGCAGTTTAAGTCCAGACGAGCAGTACTTC. Protein: CASSLSPDEQYF. The V and J genes are TRBV7-9 and TRBJ2-7; D gene uncertain. Germline CDR1 reads SEHNR; CDR2 reads FQNEAQ (reference sequence). The length of the CDR3 is 12 residues. V lost 6 bases and J 5 bases, leaving 11 bases between the germline ends.